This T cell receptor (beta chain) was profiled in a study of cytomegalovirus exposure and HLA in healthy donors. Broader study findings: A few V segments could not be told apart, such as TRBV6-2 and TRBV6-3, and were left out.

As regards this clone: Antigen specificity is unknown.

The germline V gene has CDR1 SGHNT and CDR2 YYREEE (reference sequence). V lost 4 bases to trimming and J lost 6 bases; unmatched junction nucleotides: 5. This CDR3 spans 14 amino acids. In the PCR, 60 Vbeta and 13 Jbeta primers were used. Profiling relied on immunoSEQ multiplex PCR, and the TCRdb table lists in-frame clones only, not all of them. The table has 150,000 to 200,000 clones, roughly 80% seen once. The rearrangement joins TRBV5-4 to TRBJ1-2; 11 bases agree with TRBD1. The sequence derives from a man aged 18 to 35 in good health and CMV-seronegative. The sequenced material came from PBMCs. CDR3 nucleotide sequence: TGTGCCAGCAGCGTTCGGACAGGGGGCCATGGCTACACCTTC. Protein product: CASSVRTGGHGYTF.